The 23 T cell receptor beta chains given below trace back to one sample, sequenced in a study of regulatory T cells in long-lasting Graves disease. Time point specified: newly diagnosed GD, antithyroid drugs for less than 3 months. RNA extracted from PBMCs served as the sequencing template. Construction of the TCR beta libraries employed iRepertoire HTBI primers in conjunction with Arm-PCR of CDR3 regions. MiXCR was run by TCRdb on the multiplex PCR reads, yielding one entry per CDR3 protein. The table has approximately 400,000 distinct CDR3 sequences, around 11% seen once; the top ten hold under 20%. The same data also contributed to another study, on T cells in Graves' hyperthyroidism and ophthalmopathy.

Here the sequenced sample was peripheral blood mononuclear cells (PBMCs), taken at new diagnosis, from a patient treated with antithyroid drugs. Receptors originate from a woman in her late teens or twenties with Graves disease.

This clonotype was detected only a few times. V usage is TRBV6-2 or TRBV6-3 and J usage is TRBJ2-7, with 7 bases lining up with TRBD2. Germline V lookup: CDR1 MNHEY, CDR2 SVGEGT. The length of the CDR3 is 14 residues. Trimming at V came to 5 bases and at J to 1 base, leaving 5 bases not matched to a gene. CDR3 in DNA: TGTGCCAGCAGTGAAATCGGGGGGTCCTACGAGCAGTACGTC. The encoded protein is CASSEIGGSYEQYV.

The chain uses TRBV2 and TRBJ1-4; TRBD1 is a possible D gene (5 bases). The CDR3 length is 15 residues. CDR1 SNHLY and CDR2 FYNNEI come from the germline V gene. V was shortened by 5 bases and J by 6 bases, with 16 bases between the two germline ends. The CDR3 protein is CASSPSGRAHEKLFF. The DNA for the CDR3 is TGTGCCAGCAGTCCTTCGGGACGGGCTCATGAAAAACTGTTTTTT.

This clonotype was observed at least ten times. The chain is built from TRBV15 and TRBJ1-6; D not certain. V was pared by 0 bases and J by 4 bases, with 13 bases between. The CDR3 totals 17 residues. From germline, CDR1 is LNHNV and CDR2 YYDKDF (reference sequence). CDR3 loop: CATSRDVADTYNSPLHF. The CDR3 nucleotides are TGTGCCACCAGCAGAGATGTCGCAGACACTTATAATTCACCCCTCCACTTT.

The CDR3 DNA reads TGCAGCGGCGAGGTGTACAATGAGCAGTTCTTC. Its protein is CSGEVYNEQFF. V is TRBV29-1 and J is TRBJ2-1; no clear D gene. The CDR3 runs 11 residues. V was trimmed by 7 bases and J by 4 bases, leaving 8 bases between them. The V gene's germline CDR1 is SQVTM and CDR2 ANQGSEA.

Many counts were recorded for this clonotype. This chain connects TRBV15 to TRBJ2-5, with a tentative D call TRBD2 (6 bases). V was trimmed by 4 bases and J by 2 bases, leaving 26 bases between them. CDR1 and CDR2 from the germline V gene are LNHNV and YYDKDF (reference sequence). There are 19 residues in the CDR3. In DNA form, the CDR3 reads TGTGCCACCAGCACCCAAGAAGGCACTAGCCGCCATATTCAAGAGACCCAGTACTTC. It is translated as CATSTQEGTSRHIQETQYF.

This clonotype was detected a few times. This chain joins TRBV7-9 and TRBJ1-4, with unresolved D. V dropped 1 base and J dropped 8 bases, with 8 bases sitting between them. The CDR3 consists of 13 residues. The germline V gene encodes CDR1 SEHNR and CDR2 FQNEAQ (reference sequence). The CDR3 coding sequence is TGTGCCAGCAGCTTAGGGCCCCTGGAAAAACTGTTTTTT. The encoded protein is CASSLGPLEKLFF. Variable domain in full (rest from reference TRBV7-9 and TRBJ1-4): DTGVSQNPRHKITKRGQNVTFRCDPISEHNRLYWYRQTLGQGPEFLTYFQNEAQLEKSRLLSDRFSAERPKGSFSTLEIQRTEQGDSAMYLCASSLGPLEKLFFGSGTQLSVL.

This clonotype was recorded many times. The gene calls are TRBV10-3 and TRBJ1-2; TRBD1 might be the D (6 bases). Germline lookup yields CDR1 ENHRY and CDR2 SYGVKD. This CDR3 is built from 12 residues. The germline V and J ends were trimmed by 7 bases and 8 bases, with 14 bases remaining between them. CDR3: CAIKGGAEGYTF. The DNA of the CDR3 is TGTGCCATCAAAGGGGGGGCGGAAGGCTACACCTTC.

This clonotype was observed many times. The chain recombines TRBV30 with TRBJ2-7; TRBD1 is a possible D gene (6 bases). The CDR3 has 12 amino acids. V was cut by 4 bases and J by 3 bases, with 10 bases left in between. Germline V CDR1 and CDR2: GTSNPN, SVGIG (reference sequence). CDR3 sequence reads: CAWNPGDYEQYF. Here the CDR3 DNA reads TGTGCCTGGAACCCAGGGGACTACGAGCAGTACTTC.

This clonotype was seen repeatedly, ten times or more. V and J are TRBV27 and TRBJ1-2; D remains ambiguous. V dropped 3 bases and J dropped 5 bases, with 22 bases sitting between them. Germline-derived CDR1 and CDR2 are MNHEY and SMNVEV (reference sequence). CDR3 length: 17 amino acids. CDR3 nucleotides: TGTGCCAGCAGTTTCGGTCCCCGGCGGCGCTGGAGGTATGGCTACACCTTC. Translated, it gives CASSFGPRRRWRYGYTF.

At least ten counts were recorded for this clonotype. The rearrangement uses TRBV6-2 or TRBV6-3 and TRBJ2-3; D is perhaps TRBD1 (5 bases). This CDR3 is 20 amino acids long. Germline CDR1 and CDR2: MNHEY and SVGEGT. Trimming took 7 bases from V and 2 from J, leaving 31 bases between them. DNA of the CDR3: TGTGCCAGCACAGACCAGACAGCCACTAAGCGACAAAGATTCACAGATACGCAGTATTTT. This translates into CASTDQTATKRQRFTDTQYF.

This clonotype was found a few times. This chain links TRBV20-1 with TRBJ1-5; no definite D call. The ends were cut back, 5 bases at V and 4 bases at J, with 12 bases in the middle. This CDR3 comprises 13 residues. Germline lookup yields CDR1 DFQATT and CDR2 SNEGSKA (reference sequence). The CDR3 DNA sequence: TGCAGTGCTCGCTACCAATCGAATCAGCCCCAGCATTTT. Its translation: CSARYQSNQPQHF.

This clonotype has at least ten counts. The V gene is TRBV11-2, the J gene TRBJ2-3, with D maybe TRBD2 (7 bases). CDR3 length: 15 amino acids. Germline V gives CDR1 SGHAT, CDR2 FQNNGV. The V end lost 7 bases, the J end lost 1 base, and 15 bases lay between the germline ends. The CDR3 is CASIRAGARTDTQYF. CDR3 nucleotide sequence: TGTGCCAGCATCCGCGCGGGGGCTCGCACAGATACGCAGTATTTT.

The chain has TRBV20-1 and TRBJ1-1; possibly TRBD1 for D (6 bases). Germline CDR1 DFQATT, CDR2 SNEGSKA (reference sequence). V was cut by 3 bases and J by 10 bases, with 18 bases left in between. The CDR3 loop spans 13 amino acids. The CDR3 region is CSARGHLPRGAFF. CDR3 nucleotide sequence: TGCAGTGCTAGGGGACACCTACCCCGTGGAGCTTTCTTT.

This clonotype was observed at least ten times. The V call is TRBV7-8, the J call TRBJ2-3; TRBD2 matches 7 bases. Germline V gene data show CDR1 as SGHVS and CDR2 as FQNEAQ. The CDR3 runs 16 residues. V shed 4 bases and J 7 bases; nucleotides not matched to a gene: 14. CDR3 nucleotides: TGTGCCAGCAGCTCCTTGGGGACTACTATTGGGAATACGCAGTATTTT. Translating it yields CASSSLGTTIGNTQYF. The whole variable domain, remainder taken from reference TRBV7-8 and TRBJ2-3, is GAGVSQSPRYKVAKRGQDVALRCDPISGHVSLFWYQQALGQGPEFLTYFQNEAQLDKSGLPSDRFFAERPEGSVSTLKIQRTQQEDSAVYLCASSSLGTTIGNTQYFGPGTRLTVL.

This clonotype was seen many times. The V and J genes are TRBV20-1 and TRBJ2-1, with D possibly called TRBD1 or TRBD2 (6 bases each). The CDR3 contains 14 residues. The V gene lost 2 bases and the J gene lost 6 bases, with 14 bases spanning the gap. Per germline, CDR1 DFQATT and CDR2 SNEGSKA (reference sequence). The CDR3 DNA follows: TGCAGTGCTAGATATGGGGGGCCGGGCAATGAGCAGTTCTTC. This codes for CSARYGGPGNEQFF.

At least ten counts were recorded for this clonotype. The J gene is TRBJ1-1, the V gene TRBV28; D may be TRBD1 (5 bases). The V gene's germline CDR1 is MDHEN and CDR2 SYDVKM. With 6 bases removed from V and 0 bases from J, the gap between germline ends came to 11 bases. The CDR3 has 14 amino acids. The CDR3 DNA reads as TGTGCCAGCAGAAGACAGAATCTGAACACTGAAGCTTTCTTT. Encoded protein: CASRRQNLNTEAFF.

This chain joins TRBV27 and TRBJ2-7; 9 bases line up with TRBD1. The junction had 4 bases not matched to a gene; V was cut back by 5 bases and J by 2 bases. The CDR3 consists of 14 residues. Germline CDR1 reads MNHEY; CDR2 reads SMNVEV (reference sequence). The CDR3 loop is CASSTWTGAYEQYF. The CDR3 DNA reads as TGTGCCAGCAGTACTTGGACAGGGGCCTACGAGCAGTACTTC.

The chain employs TRBV6-1 and TRBJ2-1; TRBD1 matches at 9 bases. V trimming: 4 bases; J trimming: 6 bases; junction bases outside the gene matches: 4. This CDR3 contains 14 residues. Per germline, CDR1 MNHNS and CDR2 SASEGT. CDR3 protein: CASSGPGQGNEQFF. The CDR3 nucleotides read TGTGCCAGCAGTGGACCGGGACAGGGCAATGAGCAGTTCTTC.

This clonotype showed up just a few times. The chain couples TRBV7-3 to TRBJ1-1; TRBD1 aligns across 7 bases. Looked up from germline, CDR1 is SGHTA and CDR2 is FQGTGA. The V segment lost 5 bases and the J segment 3 bases; nucleotides outside the gene matches: 9. CDR3 length: 15 amino acids. Written as DNA, the CDR3 is TGTGCCAGCAGCCAAACGACAGGGATGTACACTGAAGCTTTCTTT. Protein sequence: CASSQTTGMYTEAFF.

This clonotype was recorded many times. This chain connects TRBV28 to TRBJ1-5, with D perhaps matching TRBD1 (5 bases). Germline values: CDR1 MDHEN, CDR2 SYDVKM. V was shortened by 6 bases and J by 2 bases, with 14 bases between the two germline ends. The CDR3 loop spans 15 amino acids. Here the CDR3 DNA reads TGTGCCAGCAGATATTACGGGGGTGGCAATCAGCCCCAGCATTTT. Its protein product is CASRYYGGGNQPQHF.

This clonotype occurred many times. V and J are TRBV28 and TRBJ2-1; TRBD2 agrees at 9 bases. The CDR3 runs 17 residues. Germline CDR1 and CDR2: MDHEN and SYDVKM. J was trimmed by 4 bases and V by 10 bases; bases with no gene match: 17. The CDR3 region is CATRQLSGLAKYNEQFF. CDR3 DNA sequence: TGTGCCACAAGACAGCTAAGCGGACTAGCGAAATACAATGAGCAGTTCTTC.

This clonotype was counted at least ten times. The chain uses TRBV10-1 and TRBJ1-1; D is uncertain. Germline V gene sequence: CDR1 WNHNN, CDR2 SYGVQD (reference sequence). This CDR3 spans 14 amino acids. Trimming shortened V by 5 bases and J by 4 bases, and 14 bases separated the two germline ends. CDR3 nucleotide sequence: TGCGCCAGCAGTTCTAGGGTTAAGGGCACTGAAGCTTTCTTT. Translating gives CASSSRVKGTEAFF.

The V and J genes are TRBV20-1 and TRBJ2-2, with a weak D call TRBD1 (6 bases). The germline CDR1 and CDR2 sequences are DFQATT and SNEGSKA (reference sequence). V lost 0 bases, J lost 1 base, and 27 bases lay in between. This CDR3 spans 21 amino acids. CDR3 coding DNA: TGCAGTGCTAGAGATCTGGACAGCATAGGTTCCAGGACCCAGAACACCGGGGAGCTGTTTTTT. Translation gives CSARDLDSIGSRTQNTGELFF.